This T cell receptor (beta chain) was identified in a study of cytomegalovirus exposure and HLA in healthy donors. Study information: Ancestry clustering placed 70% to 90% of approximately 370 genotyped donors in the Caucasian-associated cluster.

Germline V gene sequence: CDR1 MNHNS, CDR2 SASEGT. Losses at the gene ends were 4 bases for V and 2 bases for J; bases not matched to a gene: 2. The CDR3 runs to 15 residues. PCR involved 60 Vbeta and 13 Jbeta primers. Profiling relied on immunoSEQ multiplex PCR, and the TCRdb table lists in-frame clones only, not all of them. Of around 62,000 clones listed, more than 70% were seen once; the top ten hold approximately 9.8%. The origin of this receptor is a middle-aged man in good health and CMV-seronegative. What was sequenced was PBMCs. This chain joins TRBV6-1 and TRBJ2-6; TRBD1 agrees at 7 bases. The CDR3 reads CASSVQGAGANVLTF. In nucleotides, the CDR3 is TGTGCCAGCAGTGTCCAGGGGGCTGGGGCCAACGTCCTGACTTTC.